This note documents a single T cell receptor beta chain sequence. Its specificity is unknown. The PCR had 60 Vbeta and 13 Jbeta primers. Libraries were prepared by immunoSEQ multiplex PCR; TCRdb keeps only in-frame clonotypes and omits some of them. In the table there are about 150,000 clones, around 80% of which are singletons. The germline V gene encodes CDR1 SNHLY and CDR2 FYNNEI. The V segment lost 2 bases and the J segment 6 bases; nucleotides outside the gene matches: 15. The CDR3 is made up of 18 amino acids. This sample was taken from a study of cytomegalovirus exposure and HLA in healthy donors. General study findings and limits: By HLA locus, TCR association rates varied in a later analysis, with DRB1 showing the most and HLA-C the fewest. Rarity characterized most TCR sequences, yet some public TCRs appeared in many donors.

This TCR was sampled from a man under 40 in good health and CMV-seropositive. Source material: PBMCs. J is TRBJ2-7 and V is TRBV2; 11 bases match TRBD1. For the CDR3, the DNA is TGTGCCAGCAGTGAAAACCAGGGATTCGAGGACAGGGGGCGCGAGCAGTACTTC. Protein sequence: CASSENQGFEDRGREQYF. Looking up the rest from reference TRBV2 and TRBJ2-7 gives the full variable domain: EPEVTQTPSHQVTQMGQEVILRCVPISNHLYFYWYRQILGQKVEFLVSFYNNEISEKSEIFDDQFSVERPDGSNFTLKIRSTKLEDSAMYFCASSENQGFEDRGREQYFGPGTRLTVT.